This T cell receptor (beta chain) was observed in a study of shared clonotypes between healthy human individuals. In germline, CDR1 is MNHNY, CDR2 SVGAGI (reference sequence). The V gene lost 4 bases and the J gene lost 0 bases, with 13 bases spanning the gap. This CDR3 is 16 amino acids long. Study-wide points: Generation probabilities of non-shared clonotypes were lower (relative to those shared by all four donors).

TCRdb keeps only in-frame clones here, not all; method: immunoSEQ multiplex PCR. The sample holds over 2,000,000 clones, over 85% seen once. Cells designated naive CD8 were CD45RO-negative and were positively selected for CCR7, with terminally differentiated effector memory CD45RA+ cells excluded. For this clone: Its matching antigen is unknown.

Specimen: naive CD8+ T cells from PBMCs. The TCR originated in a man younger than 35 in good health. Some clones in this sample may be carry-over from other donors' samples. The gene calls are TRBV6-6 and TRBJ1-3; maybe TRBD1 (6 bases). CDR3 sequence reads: CASSFGQTPSGNTIYF. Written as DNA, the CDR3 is TGTGCCAGCAGTTTTGGACAGACGCCCTCTGGAAACACCATATATTTT.